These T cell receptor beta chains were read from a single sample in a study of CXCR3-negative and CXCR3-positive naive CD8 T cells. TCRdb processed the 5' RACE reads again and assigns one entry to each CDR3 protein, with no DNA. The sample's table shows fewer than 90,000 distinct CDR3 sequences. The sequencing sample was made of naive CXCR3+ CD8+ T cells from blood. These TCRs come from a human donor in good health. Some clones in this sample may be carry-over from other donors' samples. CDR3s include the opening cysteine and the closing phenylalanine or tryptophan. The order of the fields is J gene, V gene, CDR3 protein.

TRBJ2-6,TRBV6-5,CASTPTGIFSGANVLTF
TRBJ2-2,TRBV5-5,CASSASGNVFGELFF
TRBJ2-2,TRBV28,CASRGADKNTGELFF
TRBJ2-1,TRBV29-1,CSVEALLNEQFF
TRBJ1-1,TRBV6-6,CASSSTPTGTNTEAFF
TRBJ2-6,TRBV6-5,CASSQRGFRHSGANVLTF
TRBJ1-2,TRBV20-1,CSANAGDLNYGYTF
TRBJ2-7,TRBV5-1,CASSYATGYEQYF
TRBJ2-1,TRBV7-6,CASSLSGGAGEQFF
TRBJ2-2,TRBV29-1,CSVEDPPGQLTGELFF
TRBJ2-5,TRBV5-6,CASSSLRQRRETQYF
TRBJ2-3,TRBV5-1,CASSVVGLAGDTQYF
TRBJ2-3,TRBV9,CASSGAGGTDTQYF
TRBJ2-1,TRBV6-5,CASSQSGNEQFF
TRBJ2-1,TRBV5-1,CASSLGGLNEQFF
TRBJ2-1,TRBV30,CAWSEGAGGTYNEQFF
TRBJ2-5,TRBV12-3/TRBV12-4,CASSPGSSLGPALSVGQETQYF
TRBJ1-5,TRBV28,CASRQGAYGNQPQHF
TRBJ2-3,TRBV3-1,CATAGTPTDTQYF
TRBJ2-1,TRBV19,CASSIISGEQFF
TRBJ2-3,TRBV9,CASTGQGAADTQYF
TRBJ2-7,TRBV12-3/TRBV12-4,CASNPGGYEQDF
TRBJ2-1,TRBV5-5,CTSSLVGGNNEQFF
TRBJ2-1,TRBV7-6,CASSLRVPRTSGDNEQFF
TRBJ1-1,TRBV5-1,CASGRDTEAFF
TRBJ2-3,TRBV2,CASSEADRDSTDTQYF
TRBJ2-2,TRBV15,CATSRDRLDAWELFF
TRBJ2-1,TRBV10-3,CAISGQGASNEQFF
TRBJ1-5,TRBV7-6,CASSPGMRGNQPQHF
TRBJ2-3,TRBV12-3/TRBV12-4,CASSLEDPDTQYF
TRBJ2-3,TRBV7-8,CASSPTGGAADTQYF
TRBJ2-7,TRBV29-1,CSVHVGERYEQYF
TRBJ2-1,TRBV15,CATWTGQNEQFF
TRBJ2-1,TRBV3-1,CASSQEVERRDNEQFF
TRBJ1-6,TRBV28,CASSGVQGFEPNNSPLHF
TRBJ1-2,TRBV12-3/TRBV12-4,CASSPSLFWGYTF
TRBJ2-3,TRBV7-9,CASNRNPTDTQYF
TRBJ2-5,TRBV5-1,CASSSPRETQYF
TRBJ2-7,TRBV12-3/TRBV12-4,CASSPALAYEQYF
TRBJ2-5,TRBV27,CASSLTVNSISDETQYF
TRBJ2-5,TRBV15,CATSRDLLAGVKTQYF
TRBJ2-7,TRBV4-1,CASSQEVGQGAYEQYF
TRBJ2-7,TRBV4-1,CASSQQRPDEQYF
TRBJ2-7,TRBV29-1,CSAIDRGRGYEQYF
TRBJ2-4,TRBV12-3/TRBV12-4,CASRPGVAGSKNIQYF
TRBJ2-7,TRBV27,CASRSALWEQYF
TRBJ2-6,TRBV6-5,CASRTRGSGANVLTF
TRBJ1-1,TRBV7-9,CASSLIESEAFF
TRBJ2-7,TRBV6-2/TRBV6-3,CASSYSNSAYEQYF